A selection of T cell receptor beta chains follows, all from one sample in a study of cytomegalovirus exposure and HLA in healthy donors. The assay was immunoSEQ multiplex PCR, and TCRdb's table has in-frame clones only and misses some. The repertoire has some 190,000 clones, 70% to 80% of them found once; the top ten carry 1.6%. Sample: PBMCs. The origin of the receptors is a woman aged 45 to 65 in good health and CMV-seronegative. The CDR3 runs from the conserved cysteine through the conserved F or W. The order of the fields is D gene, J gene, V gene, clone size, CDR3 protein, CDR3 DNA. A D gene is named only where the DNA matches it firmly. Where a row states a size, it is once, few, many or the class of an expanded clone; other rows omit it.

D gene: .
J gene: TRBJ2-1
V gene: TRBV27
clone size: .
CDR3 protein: CASSHGTRGQFF
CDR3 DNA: TGTGCCAGCAGTCACGGGACTCGGGGGCAGTTCTTC

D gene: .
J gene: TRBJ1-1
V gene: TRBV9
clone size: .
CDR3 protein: CASNPQGLNTEAFF
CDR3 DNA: TGTGCCAGCAACCCCCAGGGCTTGAACACTGAAGCTTTCTTT

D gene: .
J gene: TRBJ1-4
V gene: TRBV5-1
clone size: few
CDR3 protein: CASSGRGRGEKLFF
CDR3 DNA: TGCGCCAGCAGCGGCAGGGGAAGAGGTGAAAAACTGTTTTTT

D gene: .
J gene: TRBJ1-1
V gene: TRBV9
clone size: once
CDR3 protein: CASSLSQGSGEAFF
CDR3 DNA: TGTGCCAGCAGCCTATCTCAGGGTAGCGGGGAAGCTTTCTTT

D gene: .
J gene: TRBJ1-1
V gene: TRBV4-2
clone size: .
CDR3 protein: CASSQGEGTAEAFF
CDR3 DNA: TGTGCCAGCAGCCAAGGGGAGGGGACGGCTGAAGCTTTCTTT

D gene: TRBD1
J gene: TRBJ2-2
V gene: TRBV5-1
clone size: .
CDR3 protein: CASSYTGVGGNTGELFF
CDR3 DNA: TGCGCCAGCAGCTACACAGGGGTCGGTGGTAACACCGGGGAGCTGTTTTTT

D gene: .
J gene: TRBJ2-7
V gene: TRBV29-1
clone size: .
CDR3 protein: CSVEASAGRSSEQYF
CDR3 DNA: TGCAGCGTTGAAGCTTCGGCAGGGCGGTCCAGCGAGCAGTACTTC

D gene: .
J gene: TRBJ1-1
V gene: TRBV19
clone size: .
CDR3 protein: CASRPGLIDELDTEAFF
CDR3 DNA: TGTGCCAGTAGACCGGGACTGATCGACGAGCTGGACACTGAAGCTTTCTTT

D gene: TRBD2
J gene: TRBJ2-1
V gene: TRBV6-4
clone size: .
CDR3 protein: CASSGRAGGSYNEQFF
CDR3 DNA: TGTGCCAGCAGTGGGCGAGCGGGGGGCTCCTACAATGAGCAGTTCTTC

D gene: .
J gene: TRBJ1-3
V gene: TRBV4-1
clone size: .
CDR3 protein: CASSRPGDSGNTIYF
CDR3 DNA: TGCGCCAGCAGCCGGCCGGGGGACTCTGGAAACACCATATATTTT

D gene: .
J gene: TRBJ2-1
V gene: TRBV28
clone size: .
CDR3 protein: CASKPQDSHNEQFF
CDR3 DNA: TGTGCCAGCAAACCACAAGACTCCCACAATGAGCAGTTCTTC

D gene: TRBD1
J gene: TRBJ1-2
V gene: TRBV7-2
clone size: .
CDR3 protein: CASSLGQGAGGYTF
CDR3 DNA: TGTGCCAGCAGCTTAGGTCAGGGGGCTGGGGGCTACACCTTC

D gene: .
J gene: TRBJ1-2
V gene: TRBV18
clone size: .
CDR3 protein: CASSPPGGNYGYTF
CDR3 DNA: TGTGCCAGCTCACCACCGGGGGGGAACTATGGCTACACCTTC

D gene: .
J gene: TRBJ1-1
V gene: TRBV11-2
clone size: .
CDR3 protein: CASSLGVGGSNTEAFF
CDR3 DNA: TGTGCCAGCAGCTTAGGGGTCGGCGGTTCGAACACTGAAGCTTTCTTT

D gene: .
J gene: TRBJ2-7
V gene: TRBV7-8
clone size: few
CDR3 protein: CASSFRDSNYEQYF
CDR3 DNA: TGTGCCAGCAGCTTCAGGGACTCGAACTACGAGCAGTACTTC

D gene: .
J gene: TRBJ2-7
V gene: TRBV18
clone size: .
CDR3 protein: CASSPAYEQYF
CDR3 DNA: TGTGCCAGCTCCCCCGCCTACGAGCAGTACTTC

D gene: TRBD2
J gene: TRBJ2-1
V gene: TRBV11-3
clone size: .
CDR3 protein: CASSPRWAGGLDEQFF
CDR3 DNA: TGTGCCAGCAGCCCTAGGTGGGCGGGGGGGCTTGATGAGCAGTTCTTC

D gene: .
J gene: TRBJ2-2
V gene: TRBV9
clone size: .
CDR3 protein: CASGRVYGELFF
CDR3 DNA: TGTGCCAGCGGTCGGGTTTACGGGGAGCTGTTTTTT

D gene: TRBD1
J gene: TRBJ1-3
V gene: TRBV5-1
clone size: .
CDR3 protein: CASSLGGMSRNTIYF
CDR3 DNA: TGCGCCAGCAGCTTAGGGGGCATGTCTAGAAACACCATATATTTT

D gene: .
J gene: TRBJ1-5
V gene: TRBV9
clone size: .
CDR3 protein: CASSPSQGNQPQHF
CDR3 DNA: TGTGCCAGCAGCCCTAGTCAGGGGAATCAGCCCCAGCATTTT

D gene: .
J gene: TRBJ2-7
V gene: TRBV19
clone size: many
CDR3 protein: CASSPQTVRLYEQYF
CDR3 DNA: TGTGCCAGTAGTCCCCAGACAGTCCGACTCTACGAGCAGTACTTC

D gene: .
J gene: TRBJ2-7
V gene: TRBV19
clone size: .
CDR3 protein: CASTSGSPPYEQYF
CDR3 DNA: TGTGCCAGTACCTCGGGGAGTCCCCCCTACGAGCAGTACTTC

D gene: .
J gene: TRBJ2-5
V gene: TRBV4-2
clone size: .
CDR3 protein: CASSPGVGETQYF
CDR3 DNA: TGTGCCAGCAGCCCAGGCGTGGGAGAGACCCAGTACTTC

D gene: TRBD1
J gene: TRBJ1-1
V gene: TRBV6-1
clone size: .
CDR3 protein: CATERDSSNTEAFF
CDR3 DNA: TGTGCCACCGAGAGGGACAGTTCGAACACTGAAGCTTTCTTT

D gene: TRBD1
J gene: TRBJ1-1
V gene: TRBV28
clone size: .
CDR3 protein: CASRSGGQVNTEAFF
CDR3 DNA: TGTGCCAGCAGATCAGGGGGACAGGTGAACACTGAAGCTTTCTTT

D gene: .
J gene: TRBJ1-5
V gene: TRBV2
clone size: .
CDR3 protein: CASSGQNLNQPQHF
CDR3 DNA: TGTGCCAGCAGTGGACAGAATCTCAATCAGCCCCAGCATTTT

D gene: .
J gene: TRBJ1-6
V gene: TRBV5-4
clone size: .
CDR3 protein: CASSLEGTQSPLHF
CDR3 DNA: TGTGCCAGCAGCTTGGAGGGGACACAATCACCCCTCCACTTT

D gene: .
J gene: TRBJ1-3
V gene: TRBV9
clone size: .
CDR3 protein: CASSVNIGNTIYF
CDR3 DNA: TGTGCCAGCAGCGTGAACATTGGAAACACCATATATTTT

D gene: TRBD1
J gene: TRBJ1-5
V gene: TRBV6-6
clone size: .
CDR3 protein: CASSYGTAVQPQHF
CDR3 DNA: TGTGCCAGCAGTTACGGGACAGCCGTTCAGCCCCAGCATTTT

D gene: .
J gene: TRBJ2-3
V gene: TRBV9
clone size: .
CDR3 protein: CASSAGWSDTQYF
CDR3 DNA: TGTGCCAGCAGCGCAGGGTGGTCTGATACGCAGTATTTT

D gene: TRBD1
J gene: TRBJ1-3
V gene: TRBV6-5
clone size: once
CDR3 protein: CASSSPDRGYGNTIYF
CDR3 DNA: TGTGCCAGCAGTTCCCCGGACAGGGGATATGGAAACACCATATATTTT

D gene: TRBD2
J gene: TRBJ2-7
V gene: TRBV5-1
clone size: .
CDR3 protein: CASSLLTSAAYEQYF
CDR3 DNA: TGCGCCAGCAGCTTGTTGACTAGCGCTGCCTACGAGCAGTACTTC

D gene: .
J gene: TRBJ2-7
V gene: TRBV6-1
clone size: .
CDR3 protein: CASSEGRVGEQYF
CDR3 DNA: TGTGCCAGCAGTGAAGGGCGGGTAGGCGAGCAGTACTTC

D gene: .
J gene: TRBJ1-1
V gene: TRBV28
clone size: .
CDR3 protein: CASSLPGNTEAFF
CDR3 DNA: TGTGCCAGCAGTTTACCAGGTAACACTGAAGCTTTCTTT

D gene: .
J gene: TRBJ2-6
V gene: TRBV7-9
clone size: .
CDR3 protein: CASSPQGPSGANVLTF
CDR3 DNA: TGTGCCAGCAGCCCCCAGGGGCCATCTGGGGCCAACGTCCTGACTTTC

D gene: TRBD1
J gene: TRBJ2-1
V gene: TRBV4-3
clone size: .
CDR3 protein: CASSQEGQGYNEQFF
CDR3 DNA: TGCGCCAGCAGCCAAGAGGGACAGGGCTACAATGAGCAGTTCTTC

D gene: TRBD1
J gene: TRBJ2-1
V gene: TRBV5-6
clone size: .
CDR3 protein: CASSGAGQGSYNEQFF
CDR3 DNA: TGTGCCAGCAGCGGAGCTGGACAGGGGTCCTACAATGAGCAGTTCTTC

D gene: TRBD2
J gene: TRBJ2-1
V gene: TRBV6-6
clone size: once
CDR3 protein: CASSPTSGSYNEQFF
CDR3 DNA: TGTGCCAGCAGCCCGACTAGCGGGAGTTACAATGAGCAGTTCTTC

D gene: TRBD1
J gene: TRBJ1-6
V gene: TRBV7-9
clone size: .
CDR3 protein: CASSSPSGQGAINSPLHF
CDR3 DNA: TGTGCCAGCAGCTCCCCTTCGGGACAGGGGGCAATTAATTCACCCCTCCACTTT

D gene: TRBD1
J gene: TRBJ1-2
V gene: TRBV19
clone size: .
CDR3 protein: CASSEGTGLPNYGYTF
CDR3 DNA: TGTGCCAGTAGCGAAGGGACAGGGCTTCCTAACTATGGCTACACCTTC

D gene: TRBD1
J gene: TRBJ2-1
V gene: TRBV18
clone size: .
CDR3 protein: CASSSNAQGMGNEQFF
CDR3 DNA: TGTGCCAGCTCCAGCAATGCACAGGGGATGGGCAATGAGCAGTTCTTC

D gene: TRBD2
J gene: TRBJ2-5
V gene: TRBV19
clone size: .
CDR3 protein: CASNQRERGETQYF
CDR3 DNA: TGTGCCAGTAACCAGCGGGAGAGGGGGGAGACCCAGTACTTC

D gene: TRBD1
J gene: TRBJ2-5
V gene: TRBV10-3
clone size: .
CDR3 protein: CAIRPTGSSQETQYF
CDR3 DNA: TGTGCCATCAGACCGACAGGGTCCTCTCAAGAGACCCAGTACTTC

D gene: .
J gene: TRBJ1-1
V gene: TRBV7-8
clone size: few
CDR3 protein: CASSLVGNTEAFF
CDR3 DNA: TGTGCCAGCAGCTTAGTCGGGAACACTGAAGCTTTCTTT

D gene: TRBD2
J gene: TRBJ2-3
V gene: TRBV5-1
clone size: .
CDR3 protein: CASSPTSGRATDTQYF
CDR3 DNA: TGCGCCAGCAGCCCAACTAGCGGGAGGGCCACAGATACGCAGTATTTT